This TCR beta chain is drawn from a study of cytomegalovirus exposure and HLA in healthy donors. Study as a whole: A subsequent analysis reported that the approximately 120 validation repertoires were produced on the same platform that had also been used for the roughly 670 first-cohort repertoires. Points from the study as a whole: The majority of TCR sequences were rare, yet some public TCRs appeared in many donors. The study recorded over 150 TCR beta chains that were cytomegalovirus-associated. The classifier reportedly diagnosed cytomegalovirus status with high specificity and sensitivity.

V dropped 0 bases and J dropped 4 bases, with 7 bases sitting between them. Germline CDR1 and CDR2: MNHNS and SASEGT. The length of the CDR3 is 13 residues. Data came from immunoSEQ multiplex PCR; TCRdb stores just in-frame clones and leaves some out. Here the sample spans some 83,000 clones, 94% being singletons. Details on this clone: Its antigen is unknown.

The clonotype was recovered from a woman between 18 and 29 years old in good health and CMV-seronegative. The chain recombines TRBV6-1 with TRBJ2-7; no clear D gene. Sample: PBMCs. As DNA, the CDR3 is TGTGCCAGCAGTGAAGCCCCGAGTTACGAGCAGTACTTC. It encodes CASSEAPSYEQYF.